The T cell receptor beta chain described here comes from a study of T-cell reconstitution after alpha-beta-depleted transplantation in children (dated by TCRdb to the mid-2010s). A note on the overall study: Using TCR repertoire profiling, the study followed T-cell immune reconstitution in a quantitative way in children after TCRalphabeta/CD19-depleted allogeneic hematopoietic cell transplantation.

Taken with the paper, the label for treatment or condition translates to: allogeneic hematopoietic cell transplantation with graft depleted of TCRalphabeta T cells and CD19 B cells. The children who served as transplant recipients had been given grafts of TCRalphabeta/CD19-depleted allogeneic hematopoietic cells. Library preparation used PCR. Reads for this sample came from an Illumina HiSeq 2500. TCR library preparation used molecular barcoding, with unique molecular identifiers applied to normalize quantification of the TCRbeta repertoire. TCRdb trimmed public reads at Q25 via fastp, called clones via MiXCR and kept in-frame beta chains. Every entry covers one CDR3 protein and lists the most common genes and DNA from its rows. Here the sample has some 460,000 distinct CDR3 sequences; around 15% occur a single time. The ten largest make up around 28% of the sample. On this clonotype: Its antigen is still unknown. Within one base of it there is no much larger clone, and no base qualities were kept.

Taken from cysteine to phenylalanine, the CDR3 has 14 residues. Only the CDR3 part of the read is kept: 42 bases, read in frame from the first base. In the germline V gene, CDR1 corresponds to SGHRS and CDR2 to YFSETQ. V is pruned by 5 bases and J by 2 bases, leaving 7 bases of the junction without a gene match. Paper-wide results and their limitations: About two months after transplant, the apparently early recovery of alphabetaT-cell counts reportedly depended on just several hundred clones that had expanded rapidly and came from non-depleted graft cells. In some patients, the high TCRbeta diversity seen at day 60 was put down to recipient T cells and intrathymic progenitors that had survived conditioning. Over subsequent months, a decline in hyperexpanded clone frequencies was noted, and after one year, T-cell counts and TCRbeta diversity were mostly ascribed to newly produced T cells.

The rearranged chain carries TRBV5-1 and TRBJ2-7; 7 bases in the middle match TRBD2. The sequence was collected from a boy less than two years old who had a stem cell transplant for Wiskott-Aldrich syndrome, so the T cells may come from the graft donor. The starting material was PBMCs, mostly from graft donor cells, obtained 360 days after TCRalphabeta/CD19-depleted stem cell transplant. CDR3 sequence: CASRVYRGAYEQYF. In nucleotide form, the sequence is TGCGCCAGCAGAGTGTATCGGGGGGCCTACGAGCAGTACTTC.